A single sample gave rise to the 22 T cell receptor beta chains below, sequenced in a study of radiation and T cells in renal cell carcinoma. Time point here: blood 4 weeks post-SBRT, at nephrectomy. Stated treatment: 15 Gy SBRT to primary tumor, nephrectomy 4 weeks later. The data were produced by immunoSEQ multiplex PCR, yet TCRdb's version contains in-frame clones alone and is incomplete. The table includes around 74,000 clones, 70% to 90% detected once. The sample in question was blood, obtained from a patient whose treatment included radiotherapy and nephrectomy. Source of these receptors: a woman aged 55-69 years with renal cell carcinoma.

The chain recombines TRBV14 with TRBJ2-2; D possibly corresponds to TRBD1 (6 bases). V was pared by 3 bases and J by 2 bases, with 16 bases between. This CDR3 contains 17 residues. CDR1 and CDR2 from the germline V gene are SGHDN and FVKESK. CDR3 loop: CASSHHRSRGNTGELFF. As DNA, the CDR3 is TGTGCCAGCAGCCATCACCGTAGCAGGGGAAACACCGGGGAGCTGTTTTTT.

V and J are TRBV7-2 and TRBJ1-1; D is ambiguous. CDR3 size: 14 residues. The V end lost 1 base, the J end lost 2 bases, and 8 bases lay between the germline ends. CDR1 and CDR2 from the germline V gene are SGHTA and FQGNSA. The CDR3 DNA is TGTGCCAGCAGCTTAGTAACGGGTAACACTGAAGCTTTCTTT. It codes for CASSLVTGNTEAFF.

This clone was counted between two and nine times. The chain has TRBV19 and TRBJ2-2; D is perhaps TRBD1 or TRBD2 (5 bases each). The CDR3 runs to 15 residues. From germline, CDR1 is LNHDA and CDR2 SQIVND (reference sequence). V was pared by 4 bases and J by 5 bases, with 14 bases between. The CDR3 DNA follows: TGTGCCAGTAGTAAGGGGACCTTCAAGACCGGGGAGCTGTTTTTT. It translates to CASSKGTFKTGELFF.

This clone has a single count. The chain couples TRBV28 to TRBJ1-1, with 7 bases identical to TRBD1. The CDR3 is made up of 15 amino acids. Germline values: CDR1 MDHEN, CDR2 SYDVKM. V lost 5 bases to trimming and J lost 5 bases; unmatched junction nucleotides: 11. The CDR3 reads CASSRPTGSLTEAFF. The CDR3 DNA reads as TGTGCCAGCAGTCGCCCGACAGGGTCGCTGACTGAAGCTTTCTTT.

This clone was counted a single time. The genes are TRBV5-4 and TRBJ2-3, with D possibly matching TRBD2 (6 bases). Germline V gene lookup returns CDR1 SGHNT and CDR2 YYREEE (reference sequence). V was pared by 3 bases and J by 2 bases, with 10 bases between. This CDR3 has 14 amino acids. The CDR3 loop is CASSSRTITDTQYF. The CDR3 DNA sequence: TGTGCCAGCAGCTCCCGGACTATCACAGATACGCAGTATTTT. Full variable domain (missing parts from reference TRBV5-4 and TRBJ2-3): ETGVTQSPTHLIKTRGQQVTLRCSSQSGHNTVSWYQQALGQGPQFIFQYYREEENGRGNFPPRFSGLQFPNYSSELNVNALELDDSALYLCASSSRTITDTQYFGPGTRLTVL.

The chain links TRBV20-1 to TRBJ2-5; D call uncertain. Trimming stripped 4 bases from V and 1 base from J, with 4 bases between. Germline values: CDR1 DFQATT, CDR2 SNEGSKA (reference sequence). CDR3 length: 11 residues. In nucleotides, the CDR3 is TGCAGTGCTACTAGCCAAGAGACCCAGTACTTC. This sequence encodes CSATSQETQYF.

CDR3 loop: CASSLEGSHGELFF. DNA for the CDR3: TGCGCCAGCAGCTTGGAAGGGTCGCACGGGGAGCTGTTTTTT. The chain couples TRBV5-1 to TRBJ2-2, with D unclear. Germline loops: CDR1 SGHRS, CDR2 YFSETQ. The CDR3 runs to 14 residues. V lost 0 bases to trimming and J lost 7 bases, with 10 bases between them.

The CDR3 is CATGVGTDTQYF. CDR3 nucleotides: TGCGCCACAGGGGTCGGCACAGATACGCAGTATTTT. V gene TRBV10-1 combines with J gene TRBJ2-3; TRBD1 might be the D (6 bases). CDR1 WNHNN and CDR2 SYGVQD come from the germline V gene (reference sequence). Trimming left V 10 bases short and J 1 base short, with 9 bases between. CDR3 length: 12 amino acids.

The chain employs TRBV4-1 and TRBJ1-6; 8 bases match TRBD1. The CDR3 is 15 residues long. The V and J ends lost 0 bases and 9 bases, in that order; junction bases with no gene match: 4. Germline CDR1 and CDR2: MGHRA and YSYEKL. The CDR3 DNA is TGCGCCAGCAGCCAAGAGGACAGGGAGATTTCACCCCTCCACTTT. Residues: CASSQEDREISPLHF.

This clone was counted a few times. The genes are TRBV30 and TRBJ1-1, with D possibly being TRBD1 (5 bases). The ends were cut back, 2 bases at V and 0 bases at J, with 16 bases in the middle. Per germline, CDR1 GTSNPN and CDR2 SVGIG (reference sequence). The CDR3 spans 16 residues. The CDR3 region has the DNA TGTGCCTGGAGTCGTTGGGGGGTCAGCTTGAACACTGAAGCTTTCTTT. Translating gives CAWSRWGVSLNTEAFF.

The chain links TRBV7-9 to TRBJ1-2, with a possible D match to TRBD1 (6 bases). Trimming shortened V by 4 bases and J by 5 bases, and 14 bases separated the two germline ends. This CDR3 is 14 amino acids long. Germline V lookup: CDR1 SEHNR, CDR2 FQNEAQ (reference sequence). The CDR3 reads CASSSTGQQYGYTF. The CDR3 DNA reads TGTGCCAGCAGCTCCACCGGACAGCAATATGGCTACACCTTC.

The chain carries TRBV7-2 and TRBJ1-6; 8 bases line up with TRBD1. CDR3 length equals 17 residues. J lost 7 bases, V lost 3 bases, and 11 bases had no gene match. Germline-derived CDR1 and CDR2 are SGHTA and FQGNSA. The CDR3 region is CASSLEPGTGLNSPLHF. For the CDR3, the DNA is TGTGCCAGCAGCTTGGAACCCGGGACAGGCCTCAATTCACCCCTCCACTTT.

The chain has TRBV19 and TRBJ2-2, with D possibly being TRBD2 (5 bases). Trimming removed 1 base from V and 4 bases from J, with 7 bases in between. This CDR3 is built from 14 residues. Germline V CDR1 and CDR2: LNHDA, SQIVND (reference sequence). The CDR3 loop reads CASSIGRFTGELFF. The CDR3 nucleotides read TGTGCCAGTAGTATAGGGAGGTTCACCGGGGAGCTGTTTTTT.

The CDR3 sequence is CASSSTAPTYQYF. DNA for the CDR3: TGTGCCAGCAGTTCTACAGCCCCCACGTATCAGTACTTC. The rearrangement uses TRBV27 and TRBJ2-7; D is ambiguous. CDR3 size: 13 residues. CDR1 is MNHEY and CDR2 is SMNVEV in the germline V gene (reference sequence). The V end was cut by 4 bases, the J end by 10 bases, with 17 bases between.

The gene calls are TRBV6-6 and TRBJ2-2; D ambiguous. V lost 5 bases and J lost 7, with 11 bases in between. Germline CDR1 reads MNHNY; CDR2 reads SVGAGI (reference sequence). The CDR3 contains 13 residues. This chain's CDR3 is CASSPTSDGELFF. In DNA form, the CDR3 reads TGTGCCAGCAGTCCCACCTCCGACGGGGAGCTGTTTTTT.

The chain has TRBV5-4 and TRBJ2-7; D is possibly TRBD1 or TRBD2 (6 bases each). V was shortened by 4 bases and J by 3 bases, with 14 bases between the two germline ends. This CDR3 contains 14 residues. Germline-derived CDR1 and CDR2 are SGHNT and YYREEE (reference sequence). CDR3 region: CASSLRGQFYEQYF. CDR3 DNA sequence: TGTGCCAGCAGCCTCCGGGGGCAGTTCTACGAGCAGTACTTC.

Only a few counts were recorded for this clone. This chain joins TRBV10-2 and TRBJ2-1; 8 bases fit TRBD1. The CDR3 covers 13 residues. From germline, CDR1 is WSHSY and CDR2 SAAADI. The V segment lost 5 bases and the J segment 15 bases; nucleotides outside the gene matches: 12. The CDR3 region has the DNA TGCGCCAGCAGTCCCGACAGGGGCACCCCTTTGTTCTTC. The encoded protein is CASSPDRGTPLFF.

This clone was seen just once. The rearrangement joins TRBV6-5 to TRBJ1-5, with TRBD1 matching 7 bases. The germline V gene encodes CDR1 MNHEY and CDR2 SVGAGI. CDR3 length equals 13 residues. The J segment lost 4 bases and the V segment lost 8 bases, leaving 5 bases of the junction unmatched. In DNA, the CDR3 is TGTGCCAGCGTGACAGGGTTAAATCAGCCCCAGCATTTT. It is translated as CASVTGLNQPQHF.

This clone was seen just once. This sequence joins TRBV6-6 and TRBJ1-1; D gene uncertain. Trimming shortened V by 7 bases and J by 4 bases, and 13 bases separated the two germline ends. Germline V CDR1 and CDR2: MNHNY, SVGAGI (reference sequence). The CDR3 length is 13 residues. Written as DNA, the CDR3 is TGTGCCAGCATTCCCGCCGAGTTCACTGAAGCTTTCTTT. Its translation: CASIPAEFTEAFF.

This chain connects TRBV15 to TRBJ2-1, with D perhaps being TRBD1 or TRBD2 (5 bases each). The CDR3 sequence is 16 residues long. Between the trimmed V and J ends, which lost 2 bases and 0 bases, there was a span of 11 bases. Germline V CDR1 and CDR2: LNHNV, YYDKDF (reference sequence). The chain's CDR3 is CATSRSGLSSYNEQFF. CDR3 DNA: TGTGCCACCAGCAGATCGGGGCTTAGCTCCTACAATGAGCAGTTCTTC.

The J gene is TRBJ2-5, the V gene TRBV19, with D maybe TRBD2 (8 bases). CDR3 length: 16 residues. CDR1 LNHDA and CDR2 SQIVND come from the germline V gene (reference sequence). Between the trimmed V and J ends, which lost 4 bases and 4 bases, there was a span of 19 bases. In DNA form, the CDR3 reads TGTGCCAGTAGTAGCGGGGGGACAGCAACAAGAGAGACCCAGTACTTC. Translating gives CASSSGGTATRETQYF.

The chain joins TRBV14 to TRBJ2-1, with 8 bases lining up with TRBD2. The germline V gene encodes CDR1 SGHDN and CDR2 FVKESK. The CDR3 runs 15 residues. V shed 0 bases and J 7 bases; nucleotides not matched to a gene: 5. The CDR3 DNA sequence: TGTGCCAGCAGCCAAGAGTGGGTAGCGGGGAATGAGCAGTTCTTC. It is translated as CASSQEWVAGNEQFF.